These 5 T cell receptor beta chains originate from one sample sequenced in a study of blood T cell repertoires in COVID-19. Here immunoSEQ multiplex PCR was the method, and the copy in TCRdb shows in-frame clones only, minus some. Among about 280,000 clones listed, roughly 85% were seen once. The sample comprised peripheral blood. The receptors derive from a man between 50 and 59 years old with active or convalescent COVID-19.

V and J are TRBV12-3 or TRBV12-4 and TRBJ2-3; 7 nucleotides match TRBD2. The length of the CDR3 is 12 residues. Germline trimming cut 3 bases from V and 8 bases from J; bases unmatched to any gene: 2. Here the CDR3 DNA reads TGTGCCAGCAGTTTTTCGGGGGGTACGCAGTATTTT. As protein: CASSFSGGTQYF.

The J gene is TRBJ2-1, the V gene TRBV7-8; TRBD2 aligns across 7 bases. The CDR3 contains 14 residues. With V trimmed by 5 bases and J by 12 bases, 13 bases remained unmatched. The germline V gene encodes CDR1 SGHVS and CDR2 FQNEAQ. The CDR3 DNA is TGTGCCAGCAGCCCAAGGGAGGGAGGAGTCGGGCAGTTCTTC. Protein sequence: CASSPREGGVGQFF.

The V call is TRBV27, the J call TRBJ2-5, with a possible D match to TRBD2 (6 bases). The V end lost 5 bases, the J end lost 4 bases, and 20 bases lay between the germline ends. CDR1 is MNHEY and CDR2 is SMNVEV in the germline V gene (reference sequence). There are 16 residues in the CDR3. The CDR3 sequence is CASSRLGGSNGETQYF. The CDR3 nucleotides read TGTGCCAGCAGTCGACTTGGAGGGTCAAACGGAGAGACCCAGTACTTC.

The gene calls are TRBV27 and TRBJ2-7; tentatively, D is TRBD2 (5 bases). In germline, CDR1 is MNHEY, CDR2 SMNVEV (reference sequence). With 5 bases removed from V and 1 base from J, the gap between germline ends came to 18 bases. There are 16 residues in the CDR3. The CDR3 here is CASSPLSRALSYEQYF. The CDR3 DNA reads TGTGCCAGCAGTCCACTATCGAGGGCCTTATCCTACGAGCAGTACTTC.

This chain uses TRBV5-1 with TRBJ2-7; the match to TRBD2 covers 9 bases. Germline V lookup: CDR1 SGHRS, CDR2 YFSETQ. This CDR3 comprises 13 residues. The ends lost 4 bases at V and 6 bases at J; junction bases unmatched: 5. CDR3 nucleotide sequence: TGCGCCAGCAGCGGGGGACTAGCTTTCGAGCAGTACTTC. It encodes CASSGGLAFEQYF.